This TCR beta chain is from a study of blood T cell repertoires in COVID-19. Study background: There were acute and convalescent COVID-19 samples, and they came from the United States, Italy and Spain. Nucleic acid was either cDNA or gDNA, and it came from T cells, B-cell-depleted T cells, or PBMCs.

Under the authors' procedure: Counts of nucleated cells, estimated from reference gene primer amplification, were obtained. Clones were read by immunoSEQ multiplex PCR, and TCRdb kept only the in-frame ones, dropping some. The DNA was the basis for D and trimming; V, J and clone size are from that table. The sample records a few hundred thousand clones, around nine tenths being singletons. Trimming removed 4 bases at V and 4 bases at J, with 24 bases between. Germline V gene data show CDR1 as SGHRS and CDR2 as YFSETQ. This CDR3 contains 18 residues. Seattle patients were enrolled during active infection and followed longitudinally.

The specimen sequenced was peripheral blood. This sequence was found in a woman aged 60 to 75 with COVID-19, enrolled during active disease. The V and J genes are TRBV5-1 and TRBJ1-3, with D perhaps matching TRBD1 (6 bases). The DNA for the CDR3 is TGCGCCAGCAGCCTCCGAGCGGGGACATCATTTTCCGGAAACACCATATATTTT. Protein sequence: CASSLRAGTSFSGNTIYF.